This record concerns one T cell receptor beta chain sequence. This sample was included in a study of shared clonotypes between healthy human individuals. The CDR3 is 14 amino acids. Trimming cost V 5 bases and J 1 base, with 11 bases left between them. CDR1 SGHAT and CDR2 FQNNGV come from the germline V gene. Sequencing was performed with immunoSEQ multiplex PCR; in TCRdb, only in-frame clones are kept and a portion is missing. The sample has 2,100,000 or so clones, under 97% seen once. The gene calls are TRBV11-2 and TRBJ1-1; no reliable D call. The source material was naive CD4+ T cells sorted from blood. This sample's subset: CD45RA+ positively selected. The TCR sequence derives from a man in his late teens or twenties in good health. DNA of the CDR3: TGTGCCAGCAGCCCGCACGTTGGGAACACTGAAGCTTTCTTT. Translation gives CASSPHVGNTEAFF.